This T cell receptor (beta chain) originates from a study of blood T cell repertoires in COVID-19. The assay was immunoSEQ multiplex PCR, and TCRdb's table has in-frame clones only and misses some. The sample contains about 300,000 clones, about 87% of which appear only once. This TCR came from a man in his sixties or seventies with acute or convalescent COVID-19. Source material: peripheral blood.

CDR3 bases: TGTGCCAGCAGCTTCAGCGTTGATCTTAGCGGGAGGATAACCTACGAGCAGTACTTC. Translation: CASSFSVDLSGRITYEQYF. The gene calls are TRBV11-2 and TRBJ2-7; the match to TRBD2 covers 10 bases. The junction had 16 bases not matched to a gene; V was cut back by 3 bases and J by 2 bases. This CDR3 region has 19 residues. Per the germline V gene, CDR1 is SGHAT and CDR2 is FQNNGV.